Below are 22 T cell receptor beta chains sequenced from a single sample in a study of metastatic and nonmetastatic thyroid tumors. Thyroid surgery was performed in patients who had received no treatment beforehand. From the PCR reads, TCRdb re-called clones with MiXCR. The sample lists 50,000 or so clones; about 15% were seen once. Sequencing was performed on blood. Every receptor here comes from a female donor with papillary thyroid cancer or a benign thyroid nodule (not recorded which). Some clones in this sample may be carry-over from other donors' samples.

The chain uses TRBV20-1 and TRBJ1-5; D is unclear. V was clipped by 2 bases and J by 4 bases, with 15 bases between them. This CDR3 has 15 residues. Germline loops: CDR1 DFQATT, CDR2 SNEGSKA (reference sequence). The CDR3 DNA reads as TGCAGTGCTAGAAGGGCCCTTACATTGAATCAGCCCCAGCATTTT. This codes for CSARRALTLNQPQHF.

This clone was found many times. This chain links TRBV11-1 with TRBJ2-6; 7 nucleotides agree with TRBD1. CDR3 length: 17 amino acids. Germline V gene sequence: CDR1 SGHAT, CDR2 FQDESV (reference sequence). V lost 4 bases to trimming and J lost 0 bases; unmatched junction nucleotides: 6. The CDR3 nucleotides are TGTGCCAGCAGCTCCGGACAGGAGTTCTCTGGGGCCAACGTCCTGACTTTC. This translates into CASSSGQEFSGANVLTF.

Ten or more counts support this clone. The chain recombines TRBV27 with TRBJ1-2; no clear D gene. Germline CDR1 is MNHEY and CDR2 is SMNVEV (reference sequence). This CDR3 spans 14 amino acids. V was shortened by 3 bases and J by 6 bases, with 14 bases between the two germline ends. The CDR3 DNA reads as TGTGCCAGCAGTTTGTCTGGCAGCTGGAATGGCTACACCTTC. Encoded protein: CASSLSGSWNGYTF.

This clone was counted ten times or more. This rearrangement joins TRBV14 to TRBJ1-2; D is uncertain. V lost 5 bases and J lost 0, with 7 bases in between. The germline CDR1 and CDR2 sequences are SGHDN and FVKESK. The CDR3 loop spans 13 amino acids. The CDR3 region is CASSLATNYGYTF. CDR3 DNA: TGTGCCAGCAGCTTAGCTACTAACTATGGCTACACCTTC.

This clone was counted ten times or more. The rearrangement joins TRBV20-1 to TRBJ2-7, with D perhaps matching TRBD1 or TRBD2 (8 bases each). The V end lost 0 bases, the J end lost 2 bases, and 20 bases lay between the germline ends. The CDR3 has 17 residues. CDR1 is DFQATT, CDR2 SNEGSKA, per germline (reference sequence). CDR3 nucleotides: TGCAGTGCTAGAGAATTCTCGGGGGGGACAGGCACCTACGAGCAGTACTTC. Translated: CSAREFSGGTGTYEQYF.

This clone has only one observation. The CDR3 loop is CSVGREGYGYTF. DNA of the CDR3: TGCAGTGTTGGACGGGAGGGCTATGGCTACACCTTC. This chain connects TRBV20-1 to TRBJ1-2; D is ambiguous. The germline CDR1 and CDR2 sequences are DFQATT and SNEGSKA (reference sequence). Trimming took 7 bases from V and 4 from J, leaving 13 bases between them. The CDR3 is 12 residues long.

This clone was observed many times. The chain links TRBV5-1 to TRBJ2-1; 9 bases match TRBD1. The V segment lost 4 bases and the J segment 4 bases; nucleotides outside the gene matches: 9. The germline V gene has CDR1 SGHRS and CDR2 YFSETQ. The CDR3 has 16 residues. The CDR3 bases are TGCGCCAGCAGCATTCCTGGGACAGGGATGTACAATGAGCAGTTCTTC. Translation: CASSIPGTGMYNEQFF.

This clone was counted many times. The chain links TRBV6-1 to TRBJ1-2; 8 nucleotides match TRBD1. Germline V gives CDR1 MNHNS, CDR2 SASEGT. The CDR3 covers 14 residues. Germline trimming cut 10 bases from V and 3 bases from J; bases unmatched to any gene: 10. CDR3 amino acids: CAKEKTGVDYGYTF. The CDR3 DNA reads as TGTGCCAAAGAAAAGACAGGGGTCGACTATGGCTACACCTTC.

This clone occurred a few times. The rearrangement joins TRBV6-1 to TRBJ1-2, with D possibly TRBD1 on 6 matching bases. This CDR3 region has 14 residues. The germline V and J ends were trimmed by 5 bases and 3 bases, with 13 bases remaining between them. CDR1 MNHNS and CDR2 SASEGT come from the germline V gene. The CDR3 loop is CASSTDSCDYGYTF. CDR3 DNA: TGTGCCAGCAGTACGGACAGTTGTGACTATGGCTACACCTTC.

This clone was seen more than once but under ten times. A clone one base away is much larger, so this may be a read error. J is TRBJ2-5 and V is TRBV2, with 8 bases identical to TRBD2. This CDR3 comprises 14 residues. Germline loops: CDR1 SNHLY, CDR2 FYNNEI. CDR3 DNA: TGTGCCAGCAGTGAAACAGGACTAGCAGAGGCCCAGTACTTC. It translates to CASSETGLAEAQYF.

A few counts support this clone. An end of the junction differs from the germline gene, which may be a read error. The V call is TRBV11-1, the J call TRBJ2-1, with 9 bases aligning to TRBD1. CDR1 and CDR2 (germline): SGHAT, FQDESV (reference sequence). The CDR3 has 17 amino acids. CDR3 residues: CASILGANRGHVNEQFF. CDR3 coding DNA: TGTGCCAGCATCTTAGGTGCCAACAGGGGGCACGTGAATGAGCAGTTCTTC.

The CDR3 loop is CASSVRQGSSEAFF. The CDR3 DNA follows: TGCGCCAGCAGCGTTAGACAGGGATCCAGTGAAGCTTTCTTT. V gene TRBV5-1 combines with J gene TRBJ1-1; 7 bases match TRBD1. V was clipped by 4 bases and J by 7 bases; unmatched bases: 10. Germline V CDR1 and CDR2: SGHRS, YFSETQ. The CDR3 sequence is 14 residues long.

This clone turned up a few times. A read error is possible here, since a much larger clone lies one base away. This chain joins TRBV7-9 and TRBJ1-1, with a possible D match to TRBD1 (6 bases). Germline V gene sequence: CDR1 SEHNR, CDR2 FQNEAQ (reference sequence). The length of the CDR3 is 11 residues. The V end was cut by 4 bases, the J end by 12 bases, with 12 bases between. CDR3 nucleotide sequence: TGTGCCAGCAGCTCCCCAGGGGAATCTTTCTTT. Amino acids: CASSSPGESFF. The full variable domain, in which reference TRBV7-9 and TRBJ1-1 provide the parts outside the CDR3, is DTGVSQNPRHKITKRGQNVTFRCDPISEHNRLYWYRQTLGQGPEFLTYFQNEAQLEKSRLLSDRFSAERPKGSFSTLEIQRTEQGDSAMYLCASSSPGESFFGQGTRLTVV.

This clone was counted at least ten times. Other nucleotide sequences from this sample produce the same CDR3. The CDR3 DNA sequence: TGTGCCAGCAGGAAGACAGGGGAGAATCAGCCCCAGCATTTT. Encoded protein: CASRKTGENQPQHF. The chain has TRBV12-3 or TRBV12-4 and TRBJ1-5, with TRBD1 matching 8 bases. Trimming removed 6 bases from V and 4 bases from J; junction bases left unmatched: 5. This CDR3 comprises 14 residues.

This clone was picked up many times. The chain carries TRBV5-6 and TRBJ1-5; perhaps TRBD1 as D (6 bases). The germline V gene encodes CDR1 SGHDT and CDR2 YYEEEE. Trimming removed 0 bases at V and 3 bases at J, with 10 bases between. CDR3 size: 15 residues. The CDR3 DNA reads TGTGCCAGCAGCTTGGACAGGGCTTACAATCAGCCCCAGCATTTT. Translated, it gives CASSLDRAYNQPQHF.

Many counts were recorded for this clone. V and J are TRBV19 and TRBJ1-5; 9 bases match TRBD1. V lost 1 base and J lost 7; bases outside the gene matches: 2. In germline, CDR1 is LNHDA, CDR2 SQIVND (reference sequence). The CDR3 spans 14 residues. The CDR3 here is CASSIGTGVQPQHF. The DNA for the CDR3 is TGTGCCAGTAGTATAGGGACAGGGGTCCAGCCCCAGCATTTT.

This clone was counted between two and nine times. One end of the junction fails to match germline, which may point to a read error. The chain combines TRBV27 with TRBJ1-3; D ambiguous. CDR1 MNHEY and CDR2 SMNVEV come from the germline V gene (reference sequence). CDR3 length equals 14 residues. CDR3: CASSGVSSGSTIYF. The CDR3, as DNA: TGTGCCAGCAGTGGGGTAAGCTCTGGAAGCACCATATATTTT.

This clone is deemed medium-sized. This sequence joins TRBV12-3 or TRBV12-4 and TRBJ2-7, with D possibly being TRBD1 (6 bases). The ends were cut back, 5 bases at V and 6 bases at J, with 11 bases in the middle. The CDR3 is 12 residues long. DNA of the CDR3: TGTGCCAGCAGTGTACAGGGCTCCGAGCAGTACTTC. Its protein product is CASSVQGSEQYF.

J is TRBJ1-1 and V is TRBV7-6; D is perhaps TRBD1 (5 bases). The germline CDR1 and CDR2 sequences are SGHVS and FNYEAQ. V was clipped by 1 base and J by 4 bases, with 13 bases between them. The CDR3 consists of 15 residues. The CDR3 DNA follows: TGTGCCAGCAGCTTAGGGCCAGGGACGACCACTGAAGCTTTCTTT. This gives the protein CASSLGPGTTTEAFF. Using reference TRBV7-6 and TRBJ1-1 for the parts outside the CDR3, the full variable domain is GAGVSQSPRYKVTKRGQDVALRCDPISGHVSLYWYRQALGQGPEFLTYFNYEAQQDKSGLPNDRFSAERPEGSISTLTIQRTEQRDSAMYRCASSLGPGTTTEAFFGQGTRLTVV.

This clone was detected many times. V and J are TRBV27 and TRBJ1-1; 7 nucleotides align to TRBD1. Germline CDR1 is MNHEY and CDR2 is SMNVEV (reference sequence). This CDR3 spans 16 amino acids. The V and J ends lost 7 bases and 1 base, in that order; junction bases with no gene match: 12. CDR3 in amino acids: CASKLDRVGKNTEAFF. For the CDR3, the DNA is TGTGCCAGCAAACTAGACAGGGTAGGGAAGAACACTGAAGCTTTCTTT.

A remark on this clone: This sequence may be a read error, since a much larger clone differs from it by one base. This rearrangement joins TRBV28 to TRBJ2-3; D ambiguous. Trimming pared 2 bases from V and 4 bases from J, leaving 10 bases between. CDR3 size: 14 residues. CDR1 is MDHEN, CDR2 SYDVKM, per germline. The CDR3 bases are TGTGCCAGCAGTTTAGTTTTAGTCGCAGATACGCAGTATTTT. It is translated as CASSLVLVADTQYF.

This clone was counted many times. J is TRBJ2-7 and V is TRBV19, with D maybe TRBD1 (6 bases). CDR1 is LNHDA and CDR2 is SQIVND in the germline V gene (reference sequence). The CDR3 has 13 amino acids. Between the trimmed V and J ends, which lost 10 bases and 3 bases, there was a span of 16 bases. CDR3 amino acids: CATRGTPDYEQYF. The CDR3, as DNA: TGTGCCACTAGGGGGACACCGGACTACGAGCAGTACTTC.